At least ten counts were recorded for the clone carrying this T cell receptor (beta chain). The target antigen is unknown. The data were taken from a study of T cells in Graves' hyperthyroidism and ophthalmopathy. Graves' hyperthyroidism was deemed stable given no ophthalmopathy progression within 18 months. Patients aged 18 to 65 had newly diagnosed hyperthyroidism of under 2 months' duration. Study findings and constraints: Most clonotypes expanded in the thyroid (above 0.001) were also present in blood. Researchers report that a 13 V-J model separated ophthalmopathy from stable hyperthyroidism.

Germline V gene lookup returns CDR1 KGHSH and CDR2 LQKENI. This CDR3 is built from 14 residues. V lost 6 bases and J lost 8, with 19 bases in between. Amplified regions were TCR beta CDR3 sequences from RNA transcripts. The HTBI primer set was used in a first-round RT-PCR of the TCR CDR3. A single record per CDR3 protein comes from TCRdb applying MiXCR to the multiplex PCR reads. The sample contains 150,000 to 200,000 distinct CDR3 sequences, 15% to 20% of which appear only once. The sequenced material came from blood. This rearrangement joins TRBV18 to TRBJ1-2; no clear D. The sequence was collected from a woman in her forties or fifties with Graves' hyperthyroidism. The CDR3 protein is CASSLDGVQWGYTF. CDR3 bases: TGTGCCAGCTCGTTGGACGGAGTACAATGGGGCTACACCTTC.